A single sample gave rise to the 5 T cell receptor beta chains below, sequenced in a study of regulatory T cells in long-lasting Graves disease. The time point was: persistent/refractory GD, antithyroid drugs over 5 years with positive TRAb. Construction of the TCR library relied on RNA isolated from PBMCs. Construction of the TCR beta libraries employed iRepertoire HTBI primers in conjunction with Arm-PCR of CDR3 regions. TCRdb processed the multiplex PCR reads anew with MiXCR; each CDR3 protein has one entry. The profile shows fewer than 400,000 distinct CDR3 sequences, roughly a fifth of them singletons. Sequences were derived from peripheral blood mononuclear cells (PBMCs), sampled when the disease was refractory, from a patient treated with antithyroid drugs. The origin of the receptors is a female donor with Graves disease.

The table lists this clonotype with a few counts. V is TRBV19 and J is TRBJ2-2; D not resolved. Trimming removed 7 bases from V and 6 bases from J, with 6 bases in between. The CDR3 spans 11 residues. CDR1 and CDR2 from the germline V gene are LNHDA and SQIVND (reference sequence). CDR3 protein: CASKGSGELFF. In DNA, the CDR3 is TGTGCCAGTAAAGGGTCCGGGGAGCTGTTTTTT.

There are many counts of this clonotype. The chain links TRBV12-3 or TRBV12-4 to TRBJ2-7; TRBD2 aligns across 7 bases. Germline trimming cut 4 bases from V and 5 bases from J; bases unmatched to any gene: 11. The CDR3 covers 15 residues. The CDR3 spells CASSSPGGFPDEQYF. CDR3 nucleotides: TGTGCCAGCAGTTCCCCCGGGGGGTTTCCTGACGAGCAGTACTTC.

This chain's CDR3 is CASSPSPGQGSYEQYF. The CDR3, as DNA: TGTGCCAGCTCACCATCCCCGGGACAGGGTTCGTACGAGCAGTACTTC. The chain combines TRBV18 with TRBJ2-7; 9 bases are a match to TRBD1. This CDR3 has 16 amino acids. Losses at the gene ends were 2 bases for V and 4 bases for J; bases not matched to a gene: 9. Germline assignment: CDR1 KGHSH and CDR2 LQKENI.

Concerning this clonotype: A much larger clone lies a single base off, so this may be a read error. The J gene is TRBJ1-5, the V gene TRBV6-1; D may be TRBD1 (6 bases). There are 13 residues in the CDR3. Per germline, CDR1 MNHNS and CDR2 SASEGT. The CDR3 region has the DNA TGTGCCAGCAGGTTAAGGGGGAATCGGCCCCAGCATTTT. Protein: CASRLRGNRPQHF.

This clonotype showed up many times. The gene calls are TRBV27 and TRBJ2-7, with 9 positions matching TRBD1. V trimming: 5 bases; J trimming: 1 base; junction bases outside the gene matches: 6. This CDR3 has 15 amino acids. The V gene's germline CDR1 is MNHEY and CDR2 SMNVEV (reference sequence). The CDR3 DNA reads as TGTGCCAGCAGTGCAGGGACAGGGTTATCCTACGAGCAGTACTTC. This codes for CASSAGTGLSYEQYF.